These T cell receptor beta chains were read from a single sample in a study of spatial heterogeneity in lung cancer. One entry per CDR3 protein results from TCRdb running MiXCR on the 5' RACE reads. This sample yields roughly 38,000 distinct CDR3 sequences, of which 3% to 3.5% are seen a single time; around 36% belongs to the top ten. The source material was normal lung tissue next to the tumor, sampled at surgery. These receptors were collected from a male donor with early-stage non-small cell lung cancer. Both conserved end residues are part of each CDR3. The D gene is left open where the match is weak.

TRBV5-1	TRBJ1-6	NA	CASSLDSPGSPLHF
TRBV5-1	TRBJ2-5	NA	CATSTVYQETQYF
TRBV29-1	TRBJ1-4	NA	CSVDAGSEKLFF
TRBV5-1	TRBJ2-5	NA	CASSLTPTGQYGETQYF
TRBV12-3/TRBV12-4	TRBJ2-1	NA	CASSLALEREQFF
TRBV7-9	TRBJ2-1	NA	CASSPNTSRKQFF
TRBV20-1	TRBJ1-1	NA	CSASPIGQMNTEAFF
TRBV20-1	TRBJ2-7	TRBD2	CSALGTSGTYEQYF
TRBV2	TRBJ1-5	NA	CASSVGRDLPQHF
TRBV28	TRBJ2-4	TRBD2	CASSTRLRLADIAKNIQYF
TRBV2	TRBJ2-7	TRBD2	CASSEARGDGAYEQYF
TRBV6-2/TRBV6-3	TRBJ1-1	TRBD1	CASSYSGRGLWNTEAFF
TRBV20-1	TRBJ2-5	NA	CSASVVLVTQYF
TRBV14	TRBJ1-6	NA	CASSQDERGWGNSPLHF
TRBV5-1	TRBJ2-3	NA	CASSPVRQGTDTQYF
TRBV5-5	TRBJ1-2	NA	CASSLEGHGYTF
TRBV7-2	TRBJ2-3	TRBD1	CASSPQGRAADTQYF
TRBV7-6	TRBJ2-6	NA	CASSPGRGAGGANVLTF
TRBV7-9	TRBJ2-7	NA	CASSSGRQAEQYF
TRBV7-8	TRBJ2-3	NA	CASSLHPGRGADTQYF
TRBV5-1	TRBJ1-1	NA	CASSPPGGSSMNTEAFF
TRBV4-1	TRBJ1-6	NA	CASSLGRINSPLHF
TRBV28	TRBJ2-7	TRBD2	CASTKGRVAGHLYEQYF
TRBV6-2/TRBV6-3	TRBJ1-1	NA	CASSREGSTEAFF
TRBV11-1	TRBJ2-5	NA	CASSLRWRQVQETQYF
TRBV6-5	TRBJ2-7	NA	CASRTAGAIVPIF
TRBV5-1	TRBJ2-3	NA	CASSLVPGAEDTQYF